This T cell receptor beta chain comes out of a study of T cells in Graves' hyperthyroidism and ophthalmopathy. Germline V gene sequence: CDR1 LNHDA, CDR2 SQIVND (reference sequence). V was cut by 3 bases and J by 7 bases, with 13 bases left in between. The CDR3 extends over 13 amino acids. This clonotype has at least ten counts. Its antigen is currently unknown. Amplified regions were TCR beta CDR3 sequences from RNA transcripts. An initial round of RT-PCR targeting the TCR CDR3 relied on the HTBI primer set. Using its own MiXCR run on the multiplex PCR reads, TCRdb lists one record per CDR3 protein. Of a few hundred thousand distinct CDR3 sequences detected, 46% appear once; the ten largest clones hold roughly 8.2%. For Graves' hyperthyroidism to be stable, ophthalmopathy could not progress within 18 months. Whole-study findings and limits: Blood shared most expanded thyroid clonotypes above 0.001. Ophthalmopathy and stable hyperthyroidism were separated by a 13 V-J model.

The receptor was isolated from a woman between 18 and 30 years old with Graves' hyperthyroidism. Sequences were obtained from peripheral blood or thyroid tissue (not recorded which). The V call is TRBV19, the J call TRBJ2-7; D tentatively reads TRBD1 or TRBD2 (5 bases each). This CDR3 reads CASSIARGVEQYF. In DNA, the CDR3 is TGTGCCAGTAGTATTGCTAGGGGAGTTGAGCAGTACTTC.